A selection of T cell receptor beta chains follows, all from one sample in a study of long-term antiretroviral therapy in people with HIV. Profiled with immunoSEQ multiplex PCR; TCRdb holds only in-frame clones, not every one. The profile shows about 30,000 clones, 90% to 95% of them singletons. Sample: unsorted PBMCs, taken 6 to 6.5 years after starting antiretroviral therapy. These receptor sequences come from a man aged 25 to 45 with HIV. CDR3s include the opening cysteine and the closing phenylalanine or tryptophan. Fields, in order: V gene, J gene, CDR3 protein.

>TRBV7-3|TRBJ1-2
CASSLLAASAGGYTF
>TRBV2|TRBJ1-5
CAIADGNSNQPQHF
>TRBV7-2|TRBJ1-3
CASSPRSGDGTIYF
>TRBV5-4|TRBJ2-1
CASSLEVELYNEQFF
>TRBV10-3|TRBJ2-1
CAIIRASGGYNEQFF
>TRBV6-6|TRBJ2-1
CASSYFGPRDEQFF
>TRBV28|TRBJ1-2
CASSLWETGADGYTF
>TRBV20-1|TRBJ2-7
CSAPRGYEQYF
>TRBV2|TRBJ2-3
CASSSGLATDTQYF
>TRBV4-3|TRBJ2-5
CASSPSRARKETQYF
>TRBV15|TRBJ2-5
CATSRVVQETQYF
>TRBV15|TRBJ2-2
CATSRGLTSNTGELFF
>TRBV19|TRBJ2-1
CASSIGWGGRGWDEQFF
>TRBV30|TRBJ2-1
CAWSSGPSSYNEQFF
>TRBV10-3|TRBJ1-1
CAISELGGTEAFF
>TRBV29-1|TRBJ2-1
CSVDRGSYNEQFF
>TRBV29-1|TRBJ2-1
CSVEDTEAYNEQFF
>TRBV4-3|TRBJ2-5
CASSQDVSFGGETQYF
>TRBV5-4|TRBJ2-1
CASSLGLAGRNEQFF
>TRBV5-1|TRBJ1-4
CASSKTPGQWNEKLFF
>TRBV7-8|TRBJ2-3
CASSLDRGRPTDTQYF
>TRBV19|TRBJ2-1
CATAPSQPWNEQFF
>TRBV19|TRBJ1-1
CASSIGGMNTEAFF
>TRBV6-4|TRBJ1-6
CASSDSEGSPLHF
>TRBV7-8|TRBJ2-7
CASSLEADYEQYF
>TRBV7-6|TRBJ2-7
CASSLEEGSYEQYF
>TRBV15|TRBJ2-7
CATSRSTAYEQYF
>TRBV7-2|TRBJ1-6
CASSVHGAGNSPLHF
>TRBV19|TRBJ2-7
CASSIPGPYEQYF
>TRBV5-5|TRBJ2-7
CASQGQGAYEQYF
>TRBV5-8|TRBJ1-3
CASSLSLFSGNTIYF
>TRBV11-1|TRBJ2-3
CASSLGGRAGTDTQYF
>TRBV5-4|TRBJ1-2
CASRGVAGANYGYTF
>TRBV6-6|TRBJ1-1
CASSYTWAEAFF
>TRBV30|TRBJ2-7
CAWSVARAYEQYF
>TRBV19|TRBJ2-5
CASSMVSGGGETQYF
>TRBV4-3|TRBJ1-2
CASSQQRDSYGYTF
>TRBV21-1|TRBJ1-1
CASSKGTGRQGGWIFTEAFF
>TRBV27|TRBJ1-1
CASSFSRGGTEAFF
>TRBV28|TRBJ2-7
CASIGLAGVYEQYF
>TRBV7-3|TRBJ2-6
CASSLQTSGANVLTF
>TRBV5-4|TRBJ2-1
CASSFRTGTHNEQFF